These 15 T cell receptor beta chains came from one sample sequenced in a study of shared clonotypes between healthy human individuals. Produced via immunoSEQ multiplex PCR; TCRdb's table is partial and in-frame only. The sample records around 600,000 clones, roughly 97% being singletons. Sequenced: naive CD4+ T cells sorted from blood. Subset reported: CD45RA+ positively selected. The receptors were sampled from a woman in her thirties in good health.

The chain carries TRBV18 and TRBJ2-7; D not certain. Germline CDR1 and CDR2: KGHSH and LQKENI. The ends were cut back, 2 bases at V and 6 bases at J, with 5 bases in the middle. The CDR3 totals 11 residues. CDR3 DNA sequence: TGTGCCAGCTCACCAGGGCTCGAGCAGTACTTC. Translation: CASSPGLEQYF. Together with reference TRBV18 and TRBJ2-7, the CDR3 gives the full variable domain: NAGVMQNPRHLVRRRGQEARLRCSPMKGHSHVYWYRQLPEEGLKFMVYLQKENIIDESGMPKERFSAEFPKEGPSILRIQQVVRGDSAAYFCASSPGLEQYFGPGTRLTVT.

J is TRBJ1-5 and V is TRBV18, with D possibly matching TRBD1 (5 bases). Trimming shortened V by 4 bases and J by 3 bases, and 10 bases separated the two germline ends. Germline V lookup: CDR1 KGHSH, CDR2 LQKENI. This CDR3 is built from 14 residues. CDR3 loop: CASSLGLNNQPQHF. In nucleotides, the CDR3 is TGTGCCAGCTCACTGGGACTGAACAATCAGCCCCAGCATTTT.

This clone was counted a single time. The chain links TRBV21-1 to TRBJ2-7. TRBV21-1 is listed as a pseudogene. This CDR3 comprises 17 residues. In DNA form, the CDR3 reads TGTGCCAGCAGCGCTACATCCGGGACGGAGAGCTCCTACGAGCAGTACTTC. As protein: CASSATSGTESSYEQYF.

The chain joins TRBV18 to TRBJ1-5; D not certain. The germline V and J ends were trimmed by 4 bases and 0 bases, with 13 bases remaining between them. Germline V gene lookup returns CDR1 KGHSH and CDR2 LQKENI. The CDR3 contains 16 residues. CDR3 residues: CASSQEGIYSNQPQHF. The CDR3 bases are TGTGCCAGCTCACAAGAGGGAATCTATAGCAATCAGCCCCAGCATTTT.

The rearrangement links TRBV19 to TRBJ1-5; tentative D call: TRBD1 (5 bases). The CDR3 consists of 12 residues. V shed 5 bases and J shed 4 bases, with 6 bases lying between them. The V gene's germline CDR1 is LNHDA and CDR2 SQIVND (reference sequence). The CDR3 is CASSGGNQPQHF. Written as DNA, the CDR3 is TGTGCCAGTAGTGGGGGGAATCAGCCCCAGCATTTT.

The CDR3 nucleotides are TGTGCCAGCGCCCCAGGGGGGCAGGGGGCGGATCAAGAGACCCAGTACTTC. Protein: CASAPGGQGADQETQYF. The V and J genes are TRBV7-9 and TRBJ2-5, with TRBD1 identical over 8 bases. V shed 8 bases, J shed 2 bases, and the junction held 16 bases outside the gene matches. The CDR3 length is 17 residues. Germline CDR1 SEHNR, CDR2 FQNEAQ (reference sequence).

The rearrangement joins TRBV28 to TRBJ2-7; possible D gene TRBD2, 5 bases. CDR3 length equals 15 residues. Trimming took 3 bases from V and 2 from J, leaving 14 bases between them. In germline, CDR1 is MDHEN, CDR2 SYDVKM. The CDR3 sequence: CASSFRLYLPYEQYF. CDR3 coding DNA: TGTGCCAGCAGTTTCCGACTATATCTCCCCTACGAGCAGTACTTC.

V is TRBV18 and J is TRBJ1-4; D might be TRBD1 (5 bases). The germline V gene has CDR1 KGHSH and CDR2 LQKENI. The V and J ends lost 3 bases and 6 bases respectively, with 14 bases between them. This CDR3 comprises 15 residues. CDR3 sequence: CASSPMRQGDEKLFF. In DNA form, the CDR3 reads TGTGCCAGCTCACCGATGAGGCAGGGAGATGAAAAACTGTTTTTT.

J is TRBJ1-2 and V is TRBV5-1, with unresolved D. The CDR3 spans 17 residues. The V gene lost 5 bases and the J gene lost 0 bases, with 20 bases spanning the gap. CDR1 is SGHRS, CDR2 YFSETQ, per germline. CDR3 in amino acids: CASRFRAPRAANYGYTF. CDR3 DNA sequence: TGCGCCAGCAGATTCCGGGCCCCCCGGGCGGCTAACTATGGCTACACCTTC.

The rearrangement joins TRBV2 to TRBJ1-2; possibly TRBD1 for D (6 bases). Trimming cost V 7 bases and J 0 bases, with 9 bases left between them. The germline V gene encodes CDR1 SNHLY and CDR2 FYNNEI. The length of the CDR3 is 13 residues. CDR3 protein: CASKTGANYGYTF. The DNA of the CDR3 is TGTGCCAGCAAGACAGGAGCTAACTATGGCTACACCTTC.

This chain connects TRBV19 to TRBJ1-1; D is undetermined. Trimming cost V 5 bases and J 3 bases, with 16 bases left between them. The CDR3 has 15 residues. Germline loops: CDR1 LNHDA, CDR2 SQIVND (reference sequence). The CDR3 DNA sequence: TGTGCCAGTAGTTTCGCCCCAGCGGCCGACACTGAAGCTTTCTTT. This sequence encodes CASSFAPAADTEAFF. Together with reference TRBV19 and TRBJ1-1, the CDR3 gives the full variable domain: DGGITQSPKYLFRKEGQNVTLSCEQNLNHDAMYWYRQDPGQGLRLIYYSQIVNDFQKGDIAEGYSVSREKKESFPLTVTSAQKNPTAFYLCASSFAPAADTEAFFGQGTRLTVV.

The CDR3 here is CASSSRLRRSTYNEQFF. The CDR3 nucleotides read TGTGCCAGCAGCTCCCGTCTGCGTCGTAGCACCTACAATGAGCAGTTCTTC. The rearrangement uses TRBV11-2 and TRBJ2-1; D is uncertain. V was shortened by 4 bases and J by 2 bases, with 18 bases between the two germline ends. Per the germline V gene, CDR1 is SGHAT and CDR2 is FQNNGV. The CDR3 runs 17 residues.

The rearrangement joins TRBV5-1 to TRBJ2-5; D unclear. Trimming stripped 6 bases from V and 2 bases from J, with 11 bases between. The CDR3 length is 13 residues. Germline CDR1 SGHRS, CDR2 YFSETQ. The chain's CDR3 is CASTNTQQETQYF. CDR3 nucleotides: TGCGCCAGCACCAACACACAACAAGAGACCCAGTACTTC.

The chain has TRBV29-1 and TRBJ2-3; 7 nucleotides agree with TRBD2. The germline V gene encodes CDR1 SQVTM and CDR2 ANQGSEA. V lost 4 bases, J lost 5 bases, and 6 bases stayed unmatched. The length of the CDR3 is 13 residues. CDR3 DNA: TGCAGCGTTGCCGGGACTATAATAGATACGCAGTATTTT. It yields the protein CSVAGTIIDTQYF.

The chain links TRBV19 to TRBJ1-1; TRBD1 matches at 10 bases. CDR1 LNHDA and CDR2 SQIVND come from the germline V gene (reference sequence). This CDR3 contains 16 residues. V lost 7 bases, J lost 3 bases, and 11 bases stayed unmatched. CDR3 coding DNA: TGTGCCAGTACTACGGGACAGGGGAGGGCGGACACTGAAGCTTTCTTT. Amino acids: CASTTGQGRADTEAFF. Complete variable domain (other parts from reference TRBV19 and TRBJ1-1): DGGITQSPKYLFRKEGQNVTLSCEQNLNHDAMYWYRQDPGQGLRLIYYSQIVNDFQKGDIAEGYSVSREKKESFPLTVTSAQKNPTAFYLCASTTGQGRADTEAFFGQGTRLTVV.